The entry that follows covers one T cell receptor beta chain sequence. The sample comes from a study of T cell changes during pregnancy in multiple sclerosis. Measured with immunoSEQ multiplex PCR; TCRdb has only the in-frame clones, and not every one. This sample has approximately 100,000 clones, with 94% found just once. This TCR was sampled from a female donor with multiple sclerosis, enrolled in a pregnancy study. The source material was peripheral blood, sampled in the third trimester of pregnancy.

CDR3 loop: CASSLAGLAGGRGAHEQYF. DNA for the CDR3: TGTGCCAGCAGCTTGGCCGGGCTAGCGGGAGGGCGAGGTGCGCACGAGCAGTACTTC. The rearrangement links TRBV5-6 to TRBJ2-7; 12 bases match TRBD2. Germline loops: CDR1 SGHDT, CDR2 YYEEEE. This CDR3 region has 19 residues. With 0 bases clipped from V and 5 bases from J, the junction kept 15 bases outside the gene matches.